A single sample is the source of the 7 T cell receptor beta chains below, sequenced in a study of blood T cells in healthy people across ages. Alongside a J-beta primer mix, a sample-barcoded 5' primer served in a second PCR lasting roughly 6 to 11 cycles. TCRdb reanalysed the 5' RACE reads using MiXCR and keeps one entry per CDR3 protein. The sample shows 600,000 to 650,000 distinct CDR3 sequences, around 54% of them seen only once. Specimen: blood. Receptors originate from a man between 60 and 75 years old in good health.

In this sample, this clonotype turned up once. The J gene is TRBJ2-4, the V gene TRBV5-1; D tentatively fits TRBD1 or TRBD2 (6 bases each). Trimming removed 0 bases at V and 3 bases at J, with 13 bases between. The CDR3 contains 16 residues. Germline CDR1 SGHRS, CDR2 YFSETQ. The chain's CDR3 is CASSLVGGADKNIQYF. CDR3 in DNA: TGCGCCAGCAGCTTGGTGGGGGGCGCGGACAAAAACATTCAGTACTTC. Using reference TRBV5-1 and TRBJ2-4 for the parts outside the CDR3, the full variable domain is KAGVTQTPRYLIKTRGQQVTLSCSPISGHRSVSWYQQTPGQGLQFLFEYFSETQRNKGNFPGRFSGRQFSNSRSEMNVSTLELGDSALYLCASSLVGGADKNIQYFGAGTRLSVL.

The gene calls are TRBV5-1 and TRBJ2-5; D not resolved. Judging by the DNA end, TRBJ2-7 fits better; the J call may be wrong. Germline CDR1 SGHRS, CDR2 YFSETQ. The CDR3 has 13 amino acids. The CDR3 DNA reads TGCGCCAGCAGCGGGTTAAGCTCCTACGAGCAGTACTTC. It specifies CASSGLSSYEQYF.

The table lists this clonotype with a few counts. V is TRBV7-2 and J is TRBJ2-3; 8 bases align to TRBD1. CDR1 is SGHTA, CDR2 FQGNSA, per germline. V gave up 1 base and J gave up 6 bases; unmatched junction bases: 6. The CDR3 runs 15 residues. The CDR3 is CASSLVGTGSDTQYF. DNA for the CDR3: TGTGCCAGCAGCTTAGTGGGGACAGGTTCGGATACGCAGTATTTT.

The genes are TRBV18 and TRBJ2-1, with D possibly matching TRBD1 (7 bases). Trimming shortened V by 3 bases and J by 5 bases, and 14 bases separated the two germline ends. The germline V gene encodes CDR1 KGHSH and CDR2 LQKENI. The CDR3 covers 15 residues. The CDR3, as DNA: TGTGCCAGCTCACCGGGCGGGACAGAGCACAATGAGCAGTTCTTC. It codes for CASSPGGTEHNEQFF.

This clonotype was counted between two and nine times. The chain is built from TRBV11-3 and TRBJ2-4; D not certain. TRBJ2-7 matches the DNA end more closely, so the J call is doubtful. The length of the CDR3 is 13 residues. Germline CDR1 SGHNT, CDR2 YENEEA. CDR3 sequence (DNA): TGTGCCAGCAGCTTAGGTCGGTGGGGCGAGCAGTACTTC. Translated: CASSLGRWGEQYF.

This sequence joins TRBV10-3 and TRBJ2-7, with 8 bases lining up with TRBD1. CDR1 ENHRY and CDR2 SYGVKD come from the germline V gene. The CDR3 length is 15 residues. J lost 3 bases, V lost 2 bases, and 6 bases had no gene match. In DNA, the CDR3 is TGTGCCATCAGTGAGGGAGGGACAGGTAACTACGAGCAGTACTTC. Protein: CAISEGGTGNYEQYF.

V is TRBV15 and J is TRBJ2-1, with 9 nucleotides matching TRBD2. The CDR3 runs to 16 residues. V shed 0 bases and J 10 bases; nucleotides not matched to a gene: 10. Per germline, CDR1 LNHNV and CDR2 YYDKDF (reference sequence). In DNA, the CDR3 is TGTGCCACCAGCAGAGATAGACTAGCGGCCCTCCAGGAGCAGTTCTTC. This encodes CATSRDRLAALQEQFF.